This entry describes one TCR beta chain. Trimming took 0 bases from V and 7 from J, leaving 10 bases between them. The germline gives CDR1 SGHRS, CDR2 YFSETQ. This CDR3 has 13 residues. The iRepertoire nested amplicon-rescue multiplex PCR amplified TCR alpha and beta CDR3s from RNA. From the multiplex PCR reads, TCRdb called clonotypes with MiXCR, one entry per CDR3 protein. Among about 89,000 distinct CDR3 sequences listed, about 25% were seen once. This record belongs to a study of glioma-infiltrating T cells. This sequence originates from a human donor with low-grade glioma or glioblastoma, undergoing nonglioma brain surgery, or in good health (not recorded which). V gene TRBV5-1 combines with J gene TRBJ1-1; D not resolved. Material for sequencing was glioma tissue, nonneoplastic brain tissue, or PBMCs (not recorded which). The CDR3 DNA reads TGCGCCAGCAGCTTGGCCAAACAGAATGAAGCTTTCTTT. It yields the protein CASSLAKQNEAFF.